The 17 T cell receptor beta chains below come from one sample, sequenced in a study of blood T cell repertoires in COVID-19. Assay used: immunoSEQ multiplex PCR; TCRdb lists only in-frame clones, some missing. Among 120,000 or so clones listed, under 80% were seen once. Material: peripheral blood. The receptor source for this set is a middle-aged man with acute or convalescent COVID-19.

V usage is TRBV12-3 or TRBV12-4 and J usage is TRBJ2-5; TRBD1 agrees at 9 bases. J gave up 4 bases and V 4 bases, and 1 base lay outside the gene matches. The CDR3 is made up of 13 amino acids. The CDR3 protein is CASSSQGAETQYF. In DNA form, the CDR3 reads TGTGCCAGCAGTTCACAGGGGGCAGAGACCCAGTACTTC.

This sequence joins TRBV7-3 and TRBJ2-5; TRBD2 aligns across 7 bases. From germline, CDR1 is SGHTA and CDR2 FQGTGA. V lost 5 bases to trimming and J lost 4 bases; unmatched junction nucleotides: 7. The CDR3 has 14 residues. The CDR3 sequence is CASSRGVAGETQYF. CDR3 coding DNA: TGTGCCAGCAGCCGGGGGGTAGCCGGAGAGACCCAGTACTTC.

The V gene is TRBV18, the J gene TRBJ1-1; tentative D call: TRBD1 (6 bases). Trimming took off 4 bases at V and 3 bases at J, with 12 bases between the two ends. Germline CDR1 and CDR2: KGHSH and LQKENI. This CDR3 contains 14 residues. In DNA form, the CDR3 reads TGTGCCAGCTCACGGGAGGGGGAGTACACTGAAGCTTTCTTT. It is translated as CASSREGEYTEAFF.

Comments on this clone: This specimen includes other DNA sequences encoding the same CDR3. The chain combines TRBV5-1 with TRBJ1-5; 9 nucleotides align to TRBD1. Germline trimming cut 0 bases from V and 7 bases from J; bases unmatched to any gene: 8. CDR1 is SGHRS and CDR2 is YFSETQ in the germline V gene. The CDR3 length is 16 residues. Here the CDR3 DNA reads TGCGCCAGCAGCTTGGGGGACAGGGAGGGGAACCAGCCCCAGCATTTT. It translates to CASSLGDREGNQPQHF.

This chain's CDR3 is CASSLDRNEQFF. The CDR3 nucleotides are TGCGCCAGCAGCTTGGACCGGAATGAGCAGTTCTTC. The chain uses TRBV5-1 and TRBJ2-1; the D is unclear. The CDR3 has 12 residues. The V gene's germline CDR1 is SGHRS and CDR2 YFSETQ. The ends were cut back, 0 bases at V and 7 bases at J, with 5 bases in the middle.

The CDR3 DNA follows: TGTGCCAGCAGCTCTAGCACAGATACGCAGTATTTT. Amino acids: CASSSSTDTQYF. The rearrangement joins TRBV12-3 or TRBV12-4 to TRBJ2-3; no clear D gene. V lost 6 bases and J lost 0, with 4 bases in between. The CDR3 loop spans 12 amino acids.

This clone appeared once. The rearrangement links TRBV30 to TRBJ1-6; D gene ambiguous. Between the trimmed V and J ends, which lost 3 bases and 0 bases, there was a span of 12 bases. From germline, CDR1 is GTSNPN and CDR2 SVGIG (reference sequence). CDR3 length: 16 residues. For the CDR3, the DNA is TGTGCCTGGAGCTCGGACTTTGGCTCCTATAATTCACCCCTCCACTTT. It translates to CAWSSDFGSYNSPLHF.

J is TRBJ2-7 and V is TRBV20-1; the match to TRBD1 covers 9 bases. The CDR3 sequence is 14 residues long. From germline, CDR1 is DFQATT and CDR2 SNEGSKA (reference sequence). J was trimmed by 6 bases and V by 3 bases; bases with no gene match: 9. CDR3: CSASSGTGLSEQYF. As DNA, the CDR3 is TGCAGTGCTAGTTCTGGGACAGGGTTATCCGAGCAGTACTTC.

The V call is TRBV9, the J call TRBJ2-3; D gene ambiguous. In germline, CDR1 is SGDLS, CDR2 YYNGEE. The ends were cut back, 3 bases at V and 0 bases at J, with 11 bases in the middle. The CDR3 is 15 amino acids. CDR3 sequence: CASSAHPESTDTQYF. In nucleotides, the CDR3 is TGTGCCAGCAGCGCGCACCCGGAGAGCACAGATACGCAGTATTTT.

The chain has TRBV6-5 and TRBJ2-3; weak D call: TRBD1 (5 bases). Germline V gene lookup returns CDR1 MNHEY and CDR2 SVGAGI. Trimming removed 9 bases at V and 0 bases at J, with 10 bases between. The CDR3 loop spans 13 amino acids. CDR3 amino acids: CASRTTSTDTQYF. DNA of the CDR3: TGTGCCAGTAGGACAACTAGCACAGATACGCAGTATTTT.

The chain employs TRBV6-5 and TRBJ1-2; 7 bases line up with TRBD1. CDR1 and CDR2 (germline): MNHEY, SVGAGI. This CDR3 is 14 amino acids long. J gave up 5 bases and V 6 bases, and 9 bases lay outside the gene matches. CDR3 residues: CASSRDRAAYGYTF. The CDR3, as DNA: TGTGCCAGCAGCCGAGACAGGGCAGCTTATGGCTACACCTTC.

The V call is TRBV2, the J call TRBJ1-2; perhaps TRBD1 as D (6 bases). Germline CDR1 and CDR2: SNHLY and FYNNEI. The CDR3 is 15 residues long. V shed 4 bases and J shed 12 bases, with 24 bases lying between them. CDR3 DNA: TGTGCCAGCAGTGTAAACAGGGAAACCCCTCTTAGTCACACCTTC. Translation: CASSVNRETPLSHTF.

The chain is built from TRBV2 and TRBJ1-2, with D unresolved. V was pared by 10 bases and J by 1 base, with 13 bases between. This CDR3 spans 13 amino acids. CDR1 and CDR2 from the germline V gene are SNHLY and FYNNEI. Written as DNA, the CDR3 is TGTGCCATTGGCCATATCATTAACTATGGCTACACCTTC. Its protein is CAIGHIINYGYTF.

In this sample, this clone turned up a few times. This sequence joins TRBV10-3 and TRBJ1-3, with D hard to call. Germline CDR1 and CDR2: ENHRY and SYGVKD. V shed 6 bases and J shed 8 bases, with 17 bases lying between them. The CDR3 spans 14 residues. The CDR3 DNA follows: TGTGCCATCAGGAGCGACCGGGATGGGGACACCATATATTTT. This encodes CAIRSDRDGDTIYF.

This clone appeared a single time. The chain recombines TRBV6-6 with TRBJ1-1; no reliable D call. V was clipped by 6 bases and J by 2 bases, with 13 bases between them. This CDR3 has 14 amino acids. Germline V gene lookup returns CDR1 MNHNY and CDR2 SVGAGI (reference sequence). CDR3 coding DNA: TGTGCCAGCAGCCTCTCGAGGATAAACACTGAAGCTTTCTTT. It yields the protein CASSLSRINTEAFF.

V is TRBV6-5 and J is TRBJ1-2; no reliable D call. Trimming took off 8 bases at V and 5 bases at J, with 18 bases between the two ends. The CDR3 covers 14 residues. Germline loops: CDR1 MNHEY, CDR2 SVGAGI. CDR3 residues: CASRFVGDSYGYTF. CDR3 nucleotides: TGTGCCAGCCGCTTTGTCGGTGACTCTTATGGCTACACCTTC.

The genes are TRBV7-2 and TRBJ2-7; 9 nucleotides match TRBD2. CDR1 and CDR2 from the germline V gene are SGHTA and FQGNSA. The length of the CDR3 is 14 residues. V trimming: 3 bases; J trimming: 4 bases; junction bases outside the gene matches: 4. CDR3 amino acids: CASSFGSGGYEQYF. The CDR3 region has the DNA TGTGCCAGCAGCTTCGGTAGCGGGGGTTACGAGCAGTACTTC.